This TCR beta chain is drawn from a study of blood T cell repertoires in COVID-19. There are 13 residues in the CDR3. The germline CDR1 and CDR2 sequences are SGDLS and YYNGEE. V lost 0 bases and J lost 0, with 3 bases in between. Generated by immunoSEQ multiplex PCR, the TCRdb table keeps only in-frame clones and is missing some. The data hold fewer than 250,000 clones, with nearly 90% observed a single time. Enrolled through a virtual design, the participants were between roughly 18 and 100 years of age and came from about two dozen US areas. In assigning cohorts, the study relied on participant-reported clinical history.

This clonotype was obtained from a man aged 25 to 40 who had recovered from COVID-19. Specimen: PBMCs or T cells enriched from blood (not recorded which). The V gene is TRBV9, the J gene TRBJ1-2; no definite D call. The CDR3 protein is CASSVAANYGYTF. CDR3 in DNA: TGTGCCAGCAGCGTAGCAGCTAACTATGGCTACACCTTC.